This T cell receptor beta chain was captured in a study of T-cell memory formation after mild COVID-19. Across the study: Largely, TCR clusters stayed within a single donor.

TCR alpha and TCR beta cDNA libraries carrying sample barcodes and UMIs were produced by 5'RACE using constant-segment primers. One entry per CDR3 protein, called by TCRdb with MiXCR from the 5' RACE reads. The sample records 450,000 or so distinct CDR3 sequences, 20% to 25% being singletons. The CDR3 has 13 amino acids. Trimming took off 2 bases at V and 0 bases at J, with 4 bases between the two ends. Germline values: CDR1 LNHNV, CDR2 YYDKDF (reference sequence). Notes on the study in general: Day 37-peaking second-wave clones had unconfirmed SARS-CoV-2 specificity. Pre-infection memory harbored some responding clones, suggesting cross-reactive memory joined.

This clonotype occurred a few times. The antigen is undetermined. Sequencing input: PBMCs or a T cell subset sorted from them (not recorded which). This receptor was obtained from an adult woman who had mild COVID-19 (a few samples of this study predate the infection). Cell type and time point are not known. The chain carries TRBV15 and TRBJ1-1; no definite D call. The CDR3 sequence: CATSRQMNTEAFF. The CDR3 DNA is TGTGCCACCAGCAGACAGATGAACACTGAAGCTTTCTTT.